The table lists the clone carrying this T cell receptor beta chain with a few counts. Its antigen is unidentified. At the DNA level, this CDR3 is encoded by other sequences in the same sample as well. V shed 3 bases, J shed 4 bases, and the junction held 3 bases outside the gene matches. This CDR3 has 14 amino acids. Looked up from germline, CDR1 is LNHDA and CDR2 is SQIVND (reference sequence). The data derive from a study of cytomegalovirus exposure and HLA in healthy donors. Background on the study: There were nearly 120 million unique TCR beta sequences, drawn from about 179 million T cells, in an earlier analysis. General study points: Per a prior analysis, the majority of TCR beta V segments were productive roughly 87% or roughly 30% of the time. Specific recognition of CMV antigens was confirmed in vitro for a few chains (all CMV-associated). Associated with cytomegalovirus, according to the listing, were 164 TCR beta chains.

PCR primers comprised 60 Vbeta and 13 Jbeta primers. Profiling relied on immunoSEQ multiplex PCR, and the TCRdb table lists in-frame clones only, not all of them. Of about 190,000 clones listed, around 75% are singletons. This chain links TRBV19 with TRBJ1-5; TRBD1 aligns across 7 bases. The sample consisted of PBMCs. The sequence came from a man aged 35 to 55 in good health and CMV-seropositive. CDR3 sequence reads: CASSIRDRNQPQHF. CDR3 nucleotide sequence: TGTGCCAGTAGTATCCGGGACAGAAATCAGCCCCAGCATTTT.